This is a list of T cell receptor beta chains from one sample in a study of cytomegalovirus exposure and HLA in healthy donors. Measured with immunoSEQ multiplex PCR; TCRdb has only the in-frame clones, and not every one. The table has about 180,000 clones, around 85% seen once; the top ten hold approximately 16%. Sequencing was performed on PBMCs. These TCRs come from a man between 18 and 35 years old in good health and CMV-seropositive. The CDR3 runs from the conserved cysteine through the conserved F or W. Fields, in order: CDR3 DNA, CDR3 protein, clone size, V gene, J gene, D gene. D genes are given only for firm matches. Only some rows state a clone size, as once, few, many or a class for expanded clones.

CDR3 DNA: TGTGCCAGCAGTTTATCTGGGGGGAGGACTGAAGCTTTCTTT
CDR3 protein: CASSLSGGRTEAFF
clone size: -
V gene: TRBV27
J gene: TRBJ1-1
D gene: -

CDR3 DNA: TGTGCCAGCAGCCCCCGGGACAGGGGCGGAGAGACCCAGTACTTC
CDR3 protein: CASSPRDRGGETQYF
clone size: -
V gene: TRBV4-2
J gene: TRBJ2-5
D gene: TRBD1

CDR3 DNA: TGTGCCAGCAGCCTTGGACAGGGCGAGACCCAGTACTTC
CDR3 protein: CASSLGQGETQYF
clone size: -
V gene: TRBV7-9
J gene: TRBJ2-5
D gene: TRBD1

CDR3 DNA: TGTGCCAGCAGTTCACAGGGGGCCCGGTACGAGCAGTACTTC
CDR3 protein: CASSSQGARYEQYF
clone size: once
V gene: TRBV6-5
J gene: TRBJ2-7
D gene: TRBD1

CDR3 DNA: TGCGCCAGCAGCTTGGTTACCTCCGGGACTAGTGTCGCCGGGGAGCTGTTTTTT
CDR3 protein: CASSLVTSGTSVAGELFF
clone size: -
V gene: TRBV5-1
J gene: TRBJ2-2
D gene: TRBD2

CDR3 DNA: TGTGCCAGCAGCCTAGGACTGGAACAGTTCTTC
CDR3 protein: CASSLGLEQFF
clone size: -
V gene: TRBV14
J gene: TRBJ2-1
D gene: -

CDR3 DNA: TGTGCCAGCAGCTCCGCCTTTAGCCGGACCGAGGGGACATCAGGAAACACCATATATTTT
CDR3 protein: CASSSAFSRTEGTSGNTIYF
clone size: -
V gene: TRBV7-8
J gene: TRBJ1-3
D gene: -

CDR3 DNA: TGTGCTAGTGGTCCACCCCCCGGGCAGCGGGGCACTGGGGCCAACGTCCTGACTTTC
CDR3 protein: CASGPPPGQRGTGANVLTF
clone size: -
V gene: TRBV12-5
J gene: TRBJ2-6
D gene: TRBD2

CDR3 DNA: TGTGCCAGCAGTGATGAGGGGCTACAGGGTTCACCCCTCCACTTT
CDR3 protein: CASSDEGLQGSPLHF
clone size: -
V gene: TRBV2
J gene: TRBJ1-6
D gene: -

CDR3 DNA: TGTGCCAGCAGCCGGGACAGGGTGATGCGTCAGCCCCAGCATTTT
CDR3 protein: CASSRDRVMRQPQHF
clone size: -
V gene: TRBV7-8
J gene: TRBJ1-5
D gene: TRBD1

CDR3 DNA: TGTGCCAGCAGGGATTCAGGGGAAACTCAGCCCCAGCATTTT
CDR3 protein: CASRDSGETQPQHF
clone size: -
V gene: TRBV28
J gene: TRBJ1-5
D gene: -

CDR3 DNA: TGTGCCAGCAGCTTAGGCCTAGCGGGTGTCCTGGATACGCAGTATTTT
CDR3 protein: CASSLGLAGVLDTQYF
clone size: once
V gene: TRBV7-8
J gene: TRBJ2-3
D gene: TRBD2

CDR3 DNA: TGTGCCAGCAGTTCCGGACAGGGGATGGGCTACACCTTC
CDR3 protein: CASSSGQGMGYTF
clone size: -
V gene: TRBV27
J gene: TRBJ1-2
D gene: TRBD1

CDR3 DNA: TGTGCCAGCAGCCTGGGGGAGGGGGTGGGCACTGAAGCTTTCTTT
CDR3 protein: CASSLGEGVGTEAFF
clone size: -
V gene: TRBV6-1
J gene: TRBJ1-1
D gene: -

CDR3 DNA: TGCGCCAGCAGCTTCGGGAATCTAGTTACGGAGACCCAGTACTTC
CDR3 protein: CASSFGNLVTETQYF
clone size: -
V gene: TRBV5-1
J gene: TRBJ2-5
D gene: -

CDR3 DNA: TGTGCCAGCAGCGTAGCTACGGGGGGGTGGTCACCCCTCCACTTT
CDR3 protein: CASSVATGGWSPLHF
clone size: -
V gene: TRBV9
J gene: TRBJ1-6
D gene: -

CDR3 DNA: TGTGCCAGCTTTATGGGGGCCAACGTCCTGACTTTC
CDR3 protein: CASFMGANVLTF
clone size: -
V gene: TRBV7-7
J gene: TRBJ2-6
D gene: -

CDR3 DNA: TGTGCCAGCAGCTTACCGACTACCTACGAGCAGTACTTC
CDR3 protein: CASSLPTTYEQYF
clone size: few
V gene: TRBV11-2
J gene: TRBJ2-7
D gene: -

CDR3 DNA: TGTGCCAGCAGTTACCCGACAAGCGAGCAGTTCTTC
CDR3 protein: CASSYPTSEQFF
clone size: -
V gene: TRBV6-6
J gene: TRBJ2-1
D gene: -

CDR3 DNA: TGCAGCGTTATGGGACTAGCGGCCCCCTACGAGCAGTACTTC
CDR3 protein: CSVMGLAAPYEQYF
clone size: -
V gene: TRBV29-1
J gene: TRBJ2-7
D gene: TRBD2

CDR3 DNA: TGTGCCAGCAGTTTAGATTTGCGGGGCAATCAGCCCCAGCATTTT
CDR3 protein: CASSLDLRGNQPQHF
clone size: many
V gene: TRBV28
J gene: TRBJ1-5
D gene: -

CDR3 DNA: TGTGCCAGTAAGGGCGGGAATAAGGTCAATGAGCAGTTCTTC
CDR3 protein: CASKGGNKVNEQFF
clone size: once
V gene: TRBV19
J gene: TRBJ2-1
D gene: -

CDR3 DNA: TGTGCCTGGAACCCCGGGAGGATGCGAGGCTACACCTTC
CDR3 protein: CAWNPGRMRGYTF
clone size: -
V gene: TRBV30
J gene: TRBJ1-2
D gene: -

CDR3 DNA: TGTGCCAGCTCACCGACGGCGGGGAATGAGCAGTTCTTC
CDR3 protein: CASSPTAGNEQFF
clone size: -
V gene: TRBV7-9
J gene: TRBJ2-1
D gene: -

CDR3 DNA: TGTGCCAGCAGCCAAGGACGGCAGGGGATCGGGAACACTGAAGCTTTCTTT
CDR3 protein: CASSQGRQGIGNTEAFF
clone size: -
V gene: TRBV7-9
J gene: TRBJ1-1
D gene: -

CDR3 DNA: TGTGCCAGCAGACCCAGGGGGACGTCCTACAATGAGCAGTTCTTC
CDR3 protein: CASRPRGTSYNEQFF
clone size: -
V gene: TRBV27
J gene: TRBJ2-1
D gene: TRBD1

CDR3 DNA: TGCAGCGTTGAGGGACAGGAAACCTCCTACGAGCAGTACTTC
CDR3 protein: CSVEGQETSYEQYF
clone size: -
V gene: TRBV29-1
J gene: TRBJ2-7
D gene: TRBD1

CDR3 DNA: TGTGCCAGCAGCTTGGGACACCTCTCCTACGAGCAGTACTTC
CDR3 protein: CASSLGHLSYEQYF
clone size: -
V gene: TRBV5-6
J gene: TRBJ2-7
D gene: -

CDR3 DNA: TGTGCCAGCAGAGACAGTGGGACAGATACGCAGTATTTT
CDR3 protein: CASRDSGTDTQYF
clone size: once
V gene: TRBV27
J gene: TRBJ2-3
D gene: -

CDR3 DNA: TGTGCCAGCACTACGGCGGGCGGGGTGTCCACCGGGGAGCTGTTTTTT
CDR3 protein: CASTTAGGVSTGELFF
clone size: -
V gene: TRBV6-6
J gene: TRBJ2-2
D gene: -

CDR3 DNA: TGTGCCAGCAGCTCCTGGGCGGGGACGGGGATTGAAAAACTGTTTTTT
CDR3 protein: CASSSWAGTGIEKLFF
clone size: -
V gene: TRBV5-4
J gene: TRBJ1-4
D gene: -

CDR3 DNA: TGTGCTAGTATTGGTAGCCCCATTGATCCTATGAACACTGAAGCTTTCTTT
CDR3 protein: CASIGSPIDPMNTEAFF
clone size: -
V gene: TRBV12-5
J gene: TRBJ1-1
D gene: -

CDR3 DNA: TGTGCCATCAAGGGGACAGGGGCCCATGGCTACACCTTC
CDR3 protein: CAIKGTGAHGYTF
clone size: -
V gene: TRBV10-3
J gene: TRBJ1-2
D gene: TRBD1

CDR3 DNA: TGTGCCAGCAGCCCACAGGGAAGCGAGCAGTACTTC
CDR3 protein: CASSPQGSEQYF
clone size: -
V gene: TRBV6-6
J gene: TRBJ2-7
D gene: -

CDR3 DNA: TGTGCCAGCAGTTACTCGGGGGGGCACGAGCAGTACTTC
CDR3 protein: CASSYSGGHEQYF
clone size: -
V gene: TRBV6-5
J gene: TRBJ2-7
D gene: -

CDR3 DNA: TGTGCCAGCAGCGTAGGGATAGCTTCCTCTGGAAACACCATATATTTT
CDR3 protein: CASSVGIASSGNTIYF
clone size: -
V gene: TRBV9
J gene: TRBJ1-3
D gene: -

CDR3 DNA: TGTGCCAGCAGCTCGACAGGGGCTCGGCAAGAGACCCAGTACTTC
CDR3 protein: CASSSTGARQETQYF
clone size: -
V gene: TRBV6-1
J gene: TRBJ2-5
D gene: TRBD1

CDR3 DNA: TGTGCCAGCAGCGATCACAGGGTCTACGAGCAGTACTTC
CDR3 protein: CASSDHRVYEQYF
clone size: -
V gene: TRBV2
J gene: TRBJ2-7
D gene: -

CDR3 DNA: TGTGCCAGCAGCCCCCCGAGACAGGGGTCCTACGAGCAGTACTTC
CDR3 protein: CASSPPRQGSYEQYF
clone size: -
V gene: TRBV16
J gene: TRBJ2-7
D gene: TRBD1

CDR3 DNA: TGCGCCAGCAGCCCAGGCACAGGGCCGGGGAACACTGAAGCTTTCTTT
CDR3 protein: CASSPGTGPGNTEAFF
clone size: -
V gene: TRBV4-1
J gene: TRBJ1-1
D gene: -

CDR3 DNA: TGTGCCAGCAGTGAACCGTGGCGGTCCTACGAGCAGTACTTC
CDR3 protein: CASSEPWRSYEQYF
clone size: -
V gene: TRBV6-1
J gene: TRBJ2-7
D gene: -

CDR3 DNA: TGTGCCAGCAGTTTAGGGGGAGGGGCGCGGGCTTTCTTT
CDR3 protein: CASSLGGGARAFF
clone size: -
V gene: TRBV27
J gene: TRBJ1-1
D gene: -

CDR3 DNA: TGTGCCAGCCCCTGGGAAAGGGCAGCGGGCAATCAGCCCCAGCATTTT
CDR3 protein: CASPWERAAGNQPQHF
clone size: -
V gene: TRBV7-3
J gene: TRBJ1-5
D gene: -

CDR3 DNA: TGTGCTAGTGGTTTCGGGTCTTACTCTGGAAACACCATATATTTT
CDR3 protein: CASGFGSYSGNTIYF
clone size: -
V gene: TRBV12-5
J gene: TRBJ1-3
D gene: -

CDR3 DNA: TGTGCCAGCAGCTTCCCGAGTCCCGACACCGGGGAGCTGTTTTTT
CDR3 protein: CASSFPSPDTGELFF
clone size: -
V gene: TRBV13
J gene: TRBJ2-2
D gene: -

CDR3 DNA: TGTGCCAGTAACGACAGAGCTGATGAAGCTTTCTTT
CDR3 protein: CASNDRADEAFF
clone size: -
V gene: TRBV28
J gene: TRBJ1-1
D gene: -